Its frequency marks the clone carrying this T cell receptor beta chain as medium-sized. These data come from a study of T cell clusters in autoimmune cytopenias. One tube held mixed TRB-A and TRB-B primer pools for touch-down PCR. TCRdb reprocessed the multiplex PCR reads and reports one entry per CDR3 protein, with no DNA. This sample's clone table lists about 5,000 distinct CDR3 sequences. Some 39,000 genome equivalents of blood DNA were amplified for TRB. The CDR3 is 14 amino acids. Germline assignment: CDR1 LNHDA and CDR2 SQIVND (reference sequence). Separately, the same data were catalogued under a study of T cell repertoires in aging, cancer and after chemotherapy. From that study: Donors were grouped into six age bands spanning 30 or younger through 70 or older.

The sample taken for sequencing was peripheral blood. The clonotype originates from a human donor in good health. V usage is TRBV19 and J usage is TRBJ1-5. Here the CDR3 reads CASSIAGGNQPQHF.